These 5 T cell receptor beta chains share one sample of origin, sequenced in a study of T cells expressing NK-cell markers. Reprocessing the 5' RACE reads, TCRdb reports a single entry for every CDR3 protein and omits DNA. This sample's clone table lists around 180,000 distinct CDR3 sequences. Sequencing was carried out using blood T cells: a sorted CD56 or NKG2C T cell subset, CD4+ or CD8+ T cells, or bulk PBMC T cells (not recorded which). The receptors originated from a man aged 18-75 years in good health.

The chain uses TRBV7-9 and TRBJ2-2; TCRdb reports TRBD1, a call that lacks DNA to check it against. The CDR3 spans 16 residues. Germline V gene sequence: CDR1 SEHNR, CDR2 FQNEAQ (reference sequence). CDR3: CASSDSGTVPTGELFF.

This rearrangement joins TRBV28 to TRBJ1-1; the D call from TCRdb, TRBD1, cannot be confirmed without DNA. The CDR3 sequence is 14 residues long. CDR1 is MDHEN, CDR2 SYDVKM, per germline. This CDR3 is CASSRWQGSTEAFF.

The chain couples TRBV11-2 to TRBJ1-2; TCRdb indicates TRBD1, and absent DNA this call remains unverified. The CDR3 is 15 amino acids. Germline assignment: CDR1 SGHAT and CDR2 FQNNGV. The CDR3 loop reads CASSSRDKGLGGYTF.

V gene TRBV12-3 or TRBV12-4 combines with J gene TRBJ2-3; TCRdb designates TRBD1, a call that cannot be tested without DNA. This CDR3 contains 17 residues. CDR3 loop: CASSFRVGTRNTDTQYF.

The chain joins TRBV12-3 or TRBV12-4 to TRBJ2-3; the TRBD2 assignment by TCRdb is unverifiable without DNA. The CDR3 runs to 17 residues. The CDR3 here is CASSLLSGGRLFPTQYF.